A single sample gave rise to the 10 T cell receptor beta chains below, sequenced in a study of siplizumab effects on memory and regulatory T cells. Method: immunoSEQ multiplex PCR; TCRdb's copy keeps in-frame clones and lacks some. The table lists around 100,000 clones, more than 85% of them singletons, with 0.15% in the top ten. Sequencing was done on a sample of CD4+ T cells sorted from blood. The receptor set was obtained from a human donor in good health.

This chain joins TRBV4-2 and TRBJ2-3, with 9 bases matching TRBD1. Per germline, CDR1 LGHNA and CDR2 YNFKEQ. With 4 bases clipped from V and 3 bases from J, the junction kept 11 bases outside the gene matches. CDR3 size: 17 residues. The CDR3 sequence: CASSLLKWGQGTDTQYF. For the CDR3, the DNA is TGTGCCAGCAGCCTCCTAAAGTGGGGACAGGGTACAGATACGCAGTATTTT.

The V gene is TRBV2, the J gene TRBJ1-1, with TRBD1 matching over 8 bases. This CDR3 has 15 amino acids. Germline V gene lookup returns CDR1 SNHLY and CDR2 FYNNEI. J was trimmed by 3 bases and V by 7 bases; bases with no gene match: 10. The CDR3 DNA follows: TGTGCCAGCACTCCCAGGATGACAGGGGACACTGAAGCTTTCTTT. It codes for CASTPRMTGDTEAFF.

The chain joins TRBV5-4 to TRBJ1-6, with a weak D call TRBD1 (6 bases). Trimming removed 8 bases from V and 7 bases from J, with 13 bases in between. CDR1 SGHNT and CDR2 YYREEE come from the germline V gene (reference sequence). The CDR3 runs 13 residues. The CDR3 DNA is TGTGCCAGTCAGGGACAAGTAAATTCACCCCTCCACTTT. The encoded protein is CASQGQVNSPLHF.

The rearrangement links TRBV30 to TRBJ2-1; 9 positions match TRBD2. Germline loops: CDR1 GTSNPN, CDR2 SVGIG (reference sequence). The trim removed 4 bases at V and 10 bases at J, leaving 11 bases unmatched. The CDR3 is 14 amino acids. CDR3 residues: CAWNPGLAVREQFF. CDR3 DNA sequence: TGTGCCTGGAACCCGGGACTAGCAGTCCGCGAGCAGTTCTTC.

The chain uses TRBV30 and TRBJ2-1; maybe TRBD1 (6 bases). Germline CDR1 and CDR2: GTSNPN and SVGIG (reference sequence). Trimming cost V 2 bases and J 7 bases, with 9 bases left between them. The CDR3 loop spans 12 amino acids. The CDR3 here is CAWSTTGNEQFF. The CDR3, as DNA: TGTGCCTGGAGTACCACAGGGAATGAGCAGTTCTTC.

This sequence joins TRBV27 and TRBJ2-3; tentatively, D is TRBD1 or TRBD2 (6 bases each). Germline V gene data show CDR1 as MNHEY and CDR2 as SMNVEV (reference sequence). The CDR3 loop spans 15 amino acids. The V end lost 6 bases, the J end lost 4 bases, and 17 bases lay between the germline ends. The CDR3 loop reads CASRSGPRGADTQYF. CDR3 DNA: TGTGCCAGCAGGTCCGGGCCAAGGGGGGCAGATACGCAGTATTTT.

About this clone itself: Compared with germline, one end of the junction differs, possibly owing to a read error. V is TRBV5-1 and J is TRBJ2-3, with D unresolved. The CDR3 contains 18 residues. Germline V gene data show CDR1 as SGHRS and CDR2 as YFSETQ. The CDR3 protein is CASSLGAQGHSSTDTQYF. CDR3 bases: TGCGCCAGCAGTTTGGGCGCTCAAGGGCACTCTAGCACAGATACGCAGTATTTT.

This sequence joins TRBV6-7 and TRBJ2-2, with 9 bases identical to TRBD2. TRBV6-7 is reported as an ORF; its role is uncertain. V was pared by 0 bases and J by 3 bases, with 5 bases of the junction left unmatched. The CDR3 runs 17 residues. The CDR3 here is CASSYSFGGGDTGELFF. In DNA, the CDR3 is TGTGCCAGCAGTTACTCCTTTGGCGGGGGGGACACCGGGGAGCTGTTTTTT.

This rearrangement joins TRBV7-2 to TRBJ2-1; D remains unclear. V lost 5 bases and J lost 9, with 17 bases in between. Germline CDR1 and CDR2: SGHTA and FQGNSA. This CDR3 has 14 residues. The CDR3 coding sequence is TGTGCCAGCAGCAAATTGGTCCTAGATCTTGAGCAGTTCTTC. Translating gives CASSKLVLDLEQFF.

The J gene is TRBJ1-5, the V gene TRBV11-2, with D tentatively TRBD1 (6 bases). The CDR3 runs to 17 residues. The ends were cut back, 0 bases at V and 2 bases at J, with 14 bases in the middle. Looked up from germline, CDR1 is SGHAT and CDR2 is FQNNGV. DNA of the CDR3: TGTGCCAGCAGCTTAGATATGACAGGCTCGGGCAATCAGCCCCAGCATTTT. Translating gives CASSLDMTGSGNQPQHF.